The 9 T cell receptor beta chains below were found in one sample sequenced in a study of glioma-infiltrating T cells after dendritic cell vaccination. TCRdb keeps only in-frame clones here, not all; method: immunoSEQ multiplex PCR. This sample yields fewer than 35,000 clones, of which 85% to 95% are seen a single time; less than 2.5% belongs to the top ten. The sequences come from blood, collected before dendritic cell vaccination. Source of these receptors: a human donor with glioblastoma.

V usage is TRBV6-5 and J usage is TRBJ1-2; the D gene is possibly TRBD1 (5 bases). In germline, CDR1 is MNHEY, CDR2 SVGAGI. V gave up 7 bases and J gave up 4 bases, with 7 bases separating them. The CDR3 extends over 11 amino acids. The CDR3 DNA is TGTGCCAGCACCGACAGCTATGGCTACACCTTC. As protein: CASTDSYGYTF.

This clone was observed a single time. The genes are TRBV29-1 and TRBJ1-4, with D perhaps TRBD1 (5 bases). The germline V gene encodes CDR1 SQVTM and CDR2 ANQGSEA. The length of the CDR3 is 12 residues. V lost 7 bases and J lost 8, with 14 bases in between. CDR3 nucleotide sequence: TGCAGCGCTGGACATCTAGGAGAAAAACTGTTTTTT. Translated: CSAGHLGEKLFF.

This clone was observed a single time. The chain carries TRBV2 and TRBJ2-2; D remains unclear. Trimming took 0 bases from V and 0 from J, leaving 8 bases between them. The CDR3 sequence is 16 residues long. Germline assignment: CDR1 SNHLY and CDR2 FYNNEI. DNA of the CDR3: TGTGCCAGCAGTGAAGCCGGCAGGACGAACACCGGGGAGCTGTTTTTT. Its protein product is CASSEAGRTNTGELFF.

The gene calls are TRBV30 and TRBJ2-2, with TRBD1 matching over 9 bases. Trimming took 5 bases from V and 4 from J; bases not matched to a gene: 2. The CDR3 is 13 amino acids. Germline V gives CDR1 GTSNPN, CDR2 SVGIG (reference sequence). The CDR3 reads CAWGQGPTGELFF. The CDR3 DNA follows: TGTGCCTGGGGACAGGGGCCCACCGGGGAGCTGTTTTTT.

The count of this clone is one. The V call is TRBV6-5, the J call TRBJ2-3; possible D gene TRBD1, 5 bases. Germline-derived CDR1 and CDR2 are MNHEY and SVGAGI. V shed 4 bases and J shed 8 bases, with 7 bases lying between them. The CDR3 consists of 11 residues. Written as DNA, the CDR3 is TGTGCCAGCAGTTTGGGGCCTACGCAGTATTTT. Translated, it gives CASSLGPTQYF.

The gene calls are TRBV4-1 and TRBJ2-3, with 8 bases fitting TRBD2. Per the germline V gene, CDR1 is MGHRA and CDR2 is YSYEKL. J lost 0 bases, V lost 0 bases, and 8 bases had no gene match. This CDR3 region has 18 residues. CDR3 region: CASSQETGLAGSTDTQYF. In DNA form, the CDR3 reads TGCGCCAGCAGCCAAGAAACCGGGCTAGCGGGCAGCACAGATACGCAGTATTTT.

This clone came up once. V and J are TRBV14 and TRBJ2-3; 8 bases align to TRBD2. The CDR3 is made up of 14 amino acids. CDR1 is SGHDN and CDR2 is FVKESK in the germline V gene. Trimming cost V 0 bases and J 11 bases; bases outside gene matches: 7. The CDR3 reads CASSQDLLSGGQYF. CDR3 bases: TGTGCCAGCAGCCAAGATCTTTTAAGCGGGGGGCAGTATTTT.

The J gene is TRBJ2-1, the V gene TRBV11-1; 7 bases fit TRBD2. The CDR3 has 14 residues. The germline V gene has CDR1 SGHAT and CDR2 FQDESV (reference sequence). V was pared by 4 bases and J by 5 bases, with 5 bases of the junction left unmatched. Here the CDR3 reads CASSSRGNHNEQFF. The CDR3 region has the DNA TGTGCCAGCAGCTCGCGGGGGAACCACAATGAGCAGTTCTTC.

As to this clone: Other DNA sequences in the same sample also yield this CDR3. The chain has TRBV30 and TRBJ1-6, with D possibly being TRBD1 (6 bases). This CDR3 contains 15 residues. V dropped 0 bases and J dropped 7 bases, with 13 bases sitting between them. The V gene's germline CDR1 is GTSNPN and CDR2 SVGIG (reference sequence). The CDR3 DNA reads as TGTGCCTGGAGTGTAGTACAGGGCCTAAATTCACCCCTCCACTTT. Protein sequence: CAWSVVQGLNSPLHF. Looking up the rest from reference TRBV30 and TRBJ1-6 gives the full variable domain: SQTIHQWPATLVQPVGSPLSLECTVEGTSNPNLYWYRQAAGRGLQLLFYSVGIGQISSEVPQNLSASRPQDRQFILSSKKLLLSDSGFYLCAWSVVQGLNSPLHFGNGTRLTVT.